A selection of T cell receptor beta chains follows, all from one sample in a study of long-term antiretroviral therapy in people with HIV. Using immunoSEQ multiplex PCR, the repertoire was profiled, and TCRdb retains in-frame clones only, with some absent. The data contain tens of thousands of clones, about nine tenths of them singletons. Sequencing was performed on unsorted PBMCs, taken 0.1 years before starting antiretroviral therapy. The source of these receptors is a woman between 50 and 59 years old with HIV. The CDR3 runs from the conserved cysteine through the conserved F or W. The order of the fields is V gene, D gene, clone size, J gene, CDR3 length, CDR3 DNA, CDR3 protein. D genes are given only for firm matches. Clone size is stated in some rows and not others, as once, few, many or a class when expanded.

v_gene: TRBV4-1
d_gene: -
abundance: few
j_gene: TRBJ1-2
len: 15
CDR3nt: TGCGCCAGCAGCCAAGAGAGACAACCTAACTATGGCTACACCTTC
CDR3aa: CASSQERQPNYGYTF

v_gene: TRBV10-3
d_gene: -
abundance: -
j_gene: TRBJ1-3
len: 14
CDR3nt: TGTGCCATCAGTGAGTTGGGGGGGCGAAACACCATATATTTT
CDR3aa: CAISELGGRNTIYF

v_gene: TRBV29-1
d_gene: TRBD2
abundance: -
j_gene: TRBJ2-7
len: 15
CDR3nt: TGCAGCGTTGAAGCGGGTCAGCGGGGGGGGTACGAGCAGTACTTC
CDR3aa: CSVEAGQRGGYEQYF

v_gene: TRBV30
d_gene: TRBD1
abundance: -
j_gene: TRBJ1-1
len: 15
CDR3nt: TGTGCCTGGAGTACGCAGGGGGTTTCGAGCACTGAAGCTTTCTTT
CDR3aa: CAWSTQGVSSTEAFF

v_gene: TRBV19
d_gene: TRBD2
abundance: -
j_gene: TRBJ2-2
len: 14
CDR3nt: TGTGCCAGTAGTCCCGGACTAGCGGCCGGGGAGCTGTTTTTT
CDR3aa: CASSPGLAAGELFF

v_gene: TRBV6-1
d_gene: -
abundance: few
j_gene: TRBJ1-5
len: 14
CDR3nt: TGTGCCAGCAGTGTATCCCAGGGCAGTCAGCCCCAGCATTTT
CDR3aa: CASSVSQGSQPQHF

v_gene: TRBV27
d_gene: TRBD2
abundance: -
j_gene: TRBJ2-3
len: 16
CDR3nt: TGTGCCAGCTCCCTTAACGGCGGGGGGGCCCCGGATACGCAGTATTTT
CDR3aa: CASSLNGGGAPDTQYF

v_gene: TRBV9
d_gene: -
abundance: -
j_gene: TRBJ2-2
len: 18
CDR3nt: TGTGCCAGCAGCGTAGCCGGGGGTTCAGGGAGGATTGGCGGGGAGCTGTTTTTT
CDR3aa: CASSVAGGSGRIGGELFF

v_gene: TRBV12-5
d_gene: TRBD2
abundance: -
j_gene: TRBJ2-5
len: 15
CDR3nt: TGTGCTAGTGGTTTCTGGACTAGCGGGGGGGAGACCCAGTACTTC
CDR3aa: CASGFWTSGGETQYF

v_gene: TRBV11-1
d_gene: -
abundance: -
j_gene: TRBJ1-6
len: 16
CDR3nt: TGTGCCAGCAGCTTAGCCGGGTCGGGCGATTCTTCACCCCTCCACTTT
CDR3aa: CASSLAGSGDSSPLHF

v_gene: TRBV4-1
d_gene: -
abundance: -
j_gene: TRBJ2-6
len: 15
CDR3nt: TGCGCCAGCAGCCATCCAGGGTCGGGGGCCAACGTCCTGACTTTC
CDR3aa: CASSHPGSGANVLTF

v_gene: TRBV7-2
d_gene: -
abundance: -
j_gene: TRBJ2-3
len: 15
CDR3nt: TGTGCCAGCAGCTTAGCGGGGGGTTATTCAGATACGCAGTATTTT
CDR3aa: CASSLAGGYSDTQYF

v_gene: TRBV4-1
d_gene: -
abundance: -
j_gene: TRBJ2-1
len: 16
CDR3nt: TGCGCCAGCAGCCAAGAGAGGGTTAGCTCCTACAATGAGCAGTTCTTC
CDR3aa: CASSQERVSSYNEQFF

v_gene: TRBV5-1
d_gene: -
abundance: -
j_gene: TRBJ2-2
len: 15
CDR3nt: TGCGCCAGCAGCTTGGAGGGGGGTTTCCCCGGGGAGCTGTTTTTT
CDR3aa: CASSLEGGFPGELFF

v_gene: TRBV11-2
d_gene: TRBD2
abundance: -
j_gene: TRBJ2-1
len: 20
CDR3nt: TGTGCCAGCAGCTTAGATCGTAGGACTAGCGGGAGGAGCTCCTACAATGAGCAGTTCTTC
CDR3aa: CASSLDRRTSGRSSYNEQFF

v_gene: TRBV19
d_gene: TRBD1
abundance: -
j_gene: TRBJ1-1
len: 13
CDR3nt: TGTGCCAGTAGCGGACAGGGGGTGACTGAAGCTTTCTTT
CDR3aa: CASSGQGVTEAFF

v_gene: TRBV18
d_gene: -
abundance: -
j_gene: TRBJ1-1
len: 16
CDR3nt: TGTGCCAGCTCACAGAATTTCAGGGTCCTGAACACTGAAGCTTTCTTT
CDR3aa: CASSQNFRVLNTEAFF

v_gene: TRBV18
d_gene: -
abundance: few
j_gene: TRBJ1-1
len: 14
CDR3nt: TGTGCCAGCTCACCAGACAGGCAGAACACTGAAGCTTTCTTT
CDR3aa: CASSPDRQNTEAFF

v_gene: TRBV7-9
d_gene: -
abundance: -
j_gene: TRBJ2-7
len: 13
CDR3nt: TGTGCCAGCAGCTTTCCCGGGTCCTACGAGCAGTACTTC
CDR3aa: CASSFPGSYEQYF

v_gene: TRBV6-5
d_gene: -
abundance: -
j_gene: TRBJ1-1
len: 16
CDR3nt: TGTGCCAGCAGTTACTCGACCACGTCCCTAGGAACTGAAGCTTTCTTT
CDR3aa: CASSYSTTSLGTEAFF

v_gene: TRBV7-9
d_gene: TRBD1
abundance: -
j_gene: TRBJ1-6
len: 16
CDR3nt: TGTGCCAGCAGCACCACCTCCGGGACAGGGAATTCACCCCTCCACTTT
CDR3aa: CASSTTSGTGNSPLHF

v_gene: TRBV30
d_gene: -
abundance: -
j_gene: TRBJ2-2
len: 14
CDR3nt: TGTGCCTGGAGTGTACCCGCAGGGGTGGGGGAGCTGTTTTTT
CDR3aa: CAWSVPAGVGELFF

v_gene: TRBV29-1
d_gene: -
abundance: -
j_gene: TRBJ2-5
len: 12
CDR3nt: TGCAGCGTTGATCGGGGAGGAGAGACCCAGTACTTC
CDR3aa: CSVDRGGETQYF

v_gene: TRBV7-2
d_gene: TRBD2
abundance: -
j_gene: TRBJ2-1
len: 14
CDR3nt: TGTGCCAGCAGCTTTAGCGGGGGACACAATGAGCAGTTCTTC
CDR3aa: CASSFSGGHNEQFF

v_gene: TRBV6-5
d_gene: TRBD1
abundance: -
j_gene: TRBJ2-3
len: 15
CDR3nt: TGTGCCAGCAGTTACAGGGGGCAAGGCACAGATACGCAGTATTTT
CDR3aa: CASSYRGQGTDTQYF

v_gene: TRBV7-9
d_gene: TRBD1
abundance: -
j_gene: TRBJ2-7
len: 14
CDR3nt: TGTGCCAGCAGCCTTACAGGGGGTGGTGTGGAGCAGTACTTC
CDR3aa: CASSLTGGGVEQYF

v_gene: TRBV30
d_gene: -
abundance: -
j_gene: TRBJ2-5
len: 13
CDR3nt: TGTGCCTGGAGTCAGGGGAGGCAAGAGACCCAGTACTTC
CDR3aa: CAWSQGRQETQYF

v_gene: TRBV19
d_gene: -
abundance: -
j_gene: TRBJ1-5
len: 12
CDR3nt: TGTGCCAGTAGTACCTCAAGTCAGCCCCAGCATTTT
CDR3aa: CASSTSSQPQHF

v_gene: TRBV9
d_gene: TRBD1
abundance: -
j_gene: TRBJ1-1
len: 15
CDR3nt: TGTGCCAGCAGCGAGGGGACAGGGGCGAACACTGAAGCTTTCTTT
CDR3aa: CASSEGTGANTEAFF

v_gene: TRBV18
d_gene: -
abundance: -
j_gene: TRBJ1-5
len: 15
CDR3nt: TGTGCCAGCTCACCTGGGACGGAATACAATCAGCCCCAGCATTTT
CDR3aa: CASSPGTEYNQPQHF

v_gene: TRBV7-9
d_gene: TRBD1
abundance: -
j_gene: TRBJ2-5
len: 14
CDR3nt: TGTGCCAGCAGCTTGGGGACAGGACAAGAGACCCAGTACTTC
CDR3aa: CASSLGTGQETQYF

v_gene: TRBV30
d_gene: -
abundance: -
j_gene: TRBJ2-5
len: 14
CDR3nt: TGTGCCTGGAGTCTCTGGGTAGGGGTTGAGACCCAGTACTTC
CDR3aa: CAWSLWVGVETQYF

v_gene: TRBV7-2
d_gene: -
abundance: -
j_gene: TRBJ2-7
len: 15
CDR3nt: TGTGCCAGCAGCCTAAGGGGGACGGCCATGGACGAGCAGTACTTC
CDR3aa: CASSLRGTAMDEQYF

v_gene: TRBV4-3
d_gene: TRBD1
abundance: -
j_gene: TRBJ1-2
len: 15
CDR3nt: TGCGCCAGCAGCCAAGATAGACAGGGAAAGTATGGCTACACCTTC
CDR3aa: CASSQDRQGKYGYTF

v_gene: TRBV6-4
d_gene: -
abundance: -
j_gene: TRBJ2-1
len: 15
CDR3nt: TGTGCCAGCAGTAAGGACGAGAGCTCCTACAATGAGCAGTTCTTC
CDR3aa: CASSKDESSYNEQFF